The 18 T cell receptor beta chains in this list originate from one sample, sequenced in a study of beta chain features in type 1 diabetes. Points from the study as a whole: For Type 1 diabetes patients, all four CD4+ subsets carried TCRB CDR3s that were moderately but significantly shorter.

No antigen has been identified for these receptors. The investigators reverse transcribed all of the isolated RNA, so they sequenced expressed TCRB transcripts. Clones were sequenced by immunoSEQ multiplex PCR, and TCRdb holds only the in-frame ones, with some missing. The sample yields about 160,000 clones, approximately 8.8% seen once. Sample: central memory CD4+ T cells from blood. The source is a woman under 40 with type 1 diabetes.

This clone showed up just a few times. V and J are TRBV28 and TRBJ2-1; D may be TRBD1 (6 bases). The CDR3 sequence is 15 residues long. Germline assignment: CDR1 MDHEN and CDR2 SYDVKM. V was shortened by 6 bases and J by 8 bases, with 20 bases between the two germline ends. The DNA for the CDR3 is TGTGCCAGCAGCCCACCGGGACAAGGACAATATGAGCAGTTCTTC. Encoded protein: CASSPPGQGQYEQFF.

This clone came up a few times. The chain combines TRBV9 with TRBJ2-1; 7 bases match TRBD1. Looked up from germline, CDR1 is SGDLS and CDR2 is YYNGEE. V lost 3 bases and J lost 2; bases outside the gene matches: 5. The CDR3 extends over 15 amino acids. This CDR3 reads CASSARQGTYNEQFF. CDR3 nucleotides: TGTGCCAGCAGCGCCCGACAGGGCACCTACAATGAGCAGTTCTTC.

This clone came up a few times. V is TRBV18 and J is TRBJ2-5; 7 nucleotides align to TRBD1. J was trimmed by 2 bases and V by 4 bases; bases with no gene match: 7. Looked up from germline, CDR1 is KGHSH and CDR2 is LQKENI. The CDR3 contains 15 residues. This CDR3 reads CASSLNPGQQETQYF. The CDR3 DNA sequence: TGTGCCAGCTCACTGAACCCGGGACAGCAAGAGACCCAGTACTTC. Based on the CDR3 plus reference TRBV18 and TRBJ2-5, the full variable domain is NAGVMQNPRHLVRRRGQEARLRCSPMKGHSHVYWYRQLPEEGLKFMVYLQKENIIDESGMPKERFSAEFPKEGPSILRIQQVVRGDSAAYFCASSLNPGQQETQYFGPGTRLLVL.

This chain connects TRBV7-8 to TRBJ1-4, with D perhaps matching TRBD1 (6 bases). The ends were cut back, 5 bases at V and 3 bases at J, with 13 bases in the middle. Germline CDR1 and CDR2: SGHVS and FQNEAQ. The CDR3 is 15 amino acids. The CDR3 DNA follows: TGTGCCAGCAGCCTAACAGGGTTAGCTAATGAAAAACTGTTTTTT. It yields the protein CASSLTGLANEKLFF.

The chain's CDR3 is CASSHDRGSYEQYF. Here the CDR3 DNA reads TGTGCCAGCAGCCATGACAGGGGCTCCTACGAGCAGTACTTC. V and J are TRBV11-2 and TRBJ2-7; TRBD1 matches 8 bases. Trimming cost V 5 bases and J 0 bases; bases outside gene matches: 3. Germline V gene data show CDR1 as SGHAT and CDR2 as FQNNGV. This CDR3 has 14 amino acids. Filled out from reference TRBV11-2 and TRBJ2-7, the complete variable domain reads EAGVAQSPRYKIIEKRQSVAFWCNPISGHATLYWYQQILGQGPKLLIQFQNNGVVDDSQLPKDRFSAERLKGVDSTLKIQPAKLEDSAVYLCASSHDRGSYEQYFGPGTRLTVT.

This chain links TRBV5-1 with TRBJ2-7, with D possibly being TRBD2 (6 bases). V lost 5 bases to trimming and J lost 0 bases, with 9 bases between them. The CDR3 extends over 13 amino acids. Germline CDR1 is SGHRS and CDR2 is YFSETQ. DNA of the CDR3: TGCGCCAGCAGTAGCGGACTCTCCTACGAGCAGTACTTC. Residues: CASSSGLSYEQYF.

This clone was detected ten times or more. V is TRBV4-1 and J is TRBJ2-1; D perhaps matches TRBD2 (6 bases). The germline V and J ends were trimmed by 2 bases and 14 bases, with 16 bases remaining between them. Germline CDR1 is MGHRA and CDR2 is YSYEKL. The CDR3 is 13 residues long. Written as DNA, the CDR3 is TGCGCCAGCAGCCAATGGGCGGGATCCGGGGAGTTCTTC. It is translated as CASSQWAGSGEFF.

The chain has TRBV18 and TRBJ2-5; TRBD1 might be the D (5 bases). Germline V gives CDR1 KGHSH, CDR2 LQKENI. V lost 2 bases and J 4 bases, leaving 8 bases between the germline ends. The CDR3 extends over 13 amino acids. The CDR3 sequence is CASSPGQGETQYF. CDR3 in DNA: TGTGCCAGCTCACCAGGGCAGGGAGAGACCCAGTACTTC.

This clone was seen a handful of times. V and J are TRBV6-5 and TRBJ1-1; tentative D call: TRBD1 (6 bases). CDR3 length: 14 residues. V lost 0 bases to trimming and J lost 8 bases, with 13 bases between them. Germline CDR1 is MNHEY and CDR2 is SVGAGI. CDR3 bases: TGTGCCAGCAGTTACTCGAATCTGGGGACAGAAGCTTTCTTT. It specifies CASSYSNLGTEAFF.

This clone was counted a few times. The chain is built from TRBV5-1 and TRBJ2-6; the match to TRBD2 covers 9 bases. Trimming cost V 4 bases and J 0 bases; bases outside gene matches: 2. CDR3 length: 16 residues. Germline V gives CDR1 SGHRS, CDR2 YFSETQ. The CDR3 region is CASSLAGLSGANVLTF. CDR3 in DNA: TGCGCCAGCAGCCTAGCGGGACTCTCTGGGGCCAACGTCCTGACTTTC. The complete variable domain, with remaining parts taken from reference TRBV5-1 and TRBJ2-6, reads KAGVTQTPRYLIKTRGQQVTLSCSPISGHRSVSWYQQTPGQGLQFLFEYFSETQRNKGNFPGRFSGRQFSNSRSEMNVSTLELGDSALYLCASSLAGLSGANVLTFGAGSRLTVL.

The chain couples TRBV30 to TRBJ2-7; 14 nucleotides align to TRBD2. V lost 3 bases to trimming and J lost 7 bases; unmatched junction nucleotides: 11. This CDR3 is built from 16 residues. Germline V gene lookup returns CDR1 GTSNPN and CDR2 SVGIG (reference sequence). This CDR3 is CAWSAFGLAGGREQYF. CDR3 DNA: TGTGCCTGGAGCGCTTTCGGACTAGCGGGAGGCCGGGAGCAGTACTTC.

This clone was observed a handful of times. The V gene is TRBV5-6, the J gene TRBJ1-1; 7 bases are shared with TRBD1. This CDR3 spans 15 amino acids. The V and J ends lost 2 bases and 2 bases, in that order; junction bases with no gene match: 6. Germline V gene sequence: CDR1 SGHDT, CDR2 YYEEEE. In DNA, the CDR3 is TGTGCCAGCAGCTTTTCAGACAGGGTCAACACTGAAGCTTTCTTT. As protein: CASSFSDRVNTEAFF.

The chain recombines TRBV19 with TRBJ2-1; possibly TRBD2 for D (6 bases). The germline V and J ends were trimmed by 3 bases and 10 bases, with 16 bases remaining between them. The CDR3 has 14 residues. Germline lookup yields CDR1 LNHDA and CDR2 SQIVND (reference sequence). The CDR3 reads CASSIGGHAGEQFF. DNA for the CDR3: TGTGCCAGTAGTATTGGAGGGCACGCAGGGGAGCAGTTCTTC.

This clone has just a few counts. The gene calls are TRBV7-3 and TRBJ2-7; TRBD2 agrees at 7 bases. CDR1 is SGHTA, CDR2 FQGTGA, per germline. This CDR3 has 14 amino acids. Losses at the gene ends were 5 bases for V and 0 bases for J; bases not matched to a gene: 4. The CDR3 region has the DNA TGTGCCAGCAGCCCTAGCGGACCCTCCTACGAGCAGTACTTC. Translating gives CASSPSGPSYEQYF.

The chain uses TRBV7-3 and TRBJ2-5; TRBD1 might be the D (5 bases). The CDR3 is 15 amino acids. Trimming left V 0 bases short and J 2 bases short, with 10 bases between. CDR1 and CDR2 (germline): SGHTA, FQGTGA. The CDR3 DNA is TGTGCCAGCAGCTTAACGTTGGGGCCTCAAGAGACCCAGTACTTC. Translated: CASSLTLGPQETQYF.

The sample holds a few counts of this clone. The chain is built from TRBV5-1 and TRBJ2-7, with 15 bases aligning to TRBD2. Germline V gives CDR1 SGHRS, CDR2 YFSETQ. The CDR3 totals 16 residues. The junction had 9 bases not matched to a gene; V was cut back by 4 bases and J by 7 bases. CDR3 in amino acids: CASSRTGTSGRREQYF. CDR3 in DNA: TGCGCCAGCAGCCGGACAGGGACTAGCGGGAGGAGGGAGCAGTACTTC. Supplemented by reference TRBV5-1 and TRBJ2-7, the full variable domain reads KAGVTQTPRYLIKTRGQQVTLSCSPISGHRSVSWYQQTPGQGLQFLFEYFSETQRNKGNFPGRFSGRQFSNSRSEMNVSTLELGDSALYLCASSRTGTSGRREQYFGPGTRLTVT.

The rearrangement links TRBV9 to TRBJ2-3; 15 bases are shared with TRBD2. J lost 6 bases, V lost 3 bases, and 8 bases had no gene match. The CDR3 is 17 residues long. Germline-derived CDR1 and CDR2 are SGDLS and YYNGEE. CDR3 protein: CASSALGLAGGSDTQYF. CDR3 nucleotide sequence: TGTGCCAGCAGCGCCCTAGGACTAGCGGGAGGGAGTGATACGCAGTATTTT.

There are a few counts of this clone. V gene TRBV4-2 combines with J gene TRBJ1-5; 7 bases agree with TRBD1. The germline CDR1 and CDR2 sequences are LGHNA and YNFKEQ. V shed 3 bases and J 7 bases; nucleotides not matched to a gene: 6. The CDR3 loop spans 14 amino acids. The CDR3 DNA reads TGTGCCAGCAGCCATTCAGGGGGTGAACAGCCCCAGCATTTT. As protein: CASSHSGGEQPQHF.